Described below is a single T cell receptor beta chain sequence and its context. This entry comes from a study of cytomegalovirus exposure and HLA in healthy donors. The J segment lost 2 bases and the V segment lost 4 bases, leaving 3 bases of the junction unmatched. Germline V gene lookup returns CDR1 SGHTA and CDR2 FQGTGA. This CDR3 comprises 15 residues. PCR employed 60 Vbeta and 13 Jbeta primers. Profiling relied on immunoSEQ multiplex PCR, and the TCRdb table lists in-frame clones only, not all of them. The table shows 75,000 to 90,000 clones, with less than 85% occurring only once. Specimen: PBMCs. The sequence was obtained from a man aged 55 to 70 in good health and CMV-seronegative. The chain carries TRBV7-3 and TRBJ2-2; the match to TRBD1 covers 8 bases. The CDR3 sequence: CASSSQGANTGELFF. CDR3 coding DNA: TGTGCCAGCAGCTCGCAGGGGGCCAACACCGGGGAGCTGTTTTTT.